Detailed here is one T cell receptor beta chain. The target antigen is unknown. The sample has other DNA sequences that encode this CDR3 too. This sample is drawn from a study of OX40 agonist ivuxolimab in advanced cancers. Across the study: Patients got intravenous ivuxolimab at 0.01 to 10 mg/kg every 2 weeks. General study findings and limits: Average numbers of expanded clones were greater in CD8+ T cells than in CD4+. The antigens recognized by the expanded peripheral T cells, that is their antigen specificity, were not determined.

Measured with immunoSEQ multiplex PCR; TCRdb has only the in-frame clones, and not every one. The sample lists fewer than 100,000 clones, approximately 91% occurring once. V was shortened by 0 bases and J by 6 bases, with 13 bases between the two germline ends. This CDR3 region has 15 residues. Germline CDR1 and CDR2: SGHRS and YFSETQ. The rearrangement uses TRBV5-1 and TRBJ2-1; tentatively, D is TRBD1 (7 bases). The receptor was derived from an adult with an advanced solid tumor such as melanoma, head and neck, liver or kidney cancer. The sample was CD4+ or CD8+ T cells sorted from blood, taken in a trial of the OX40 agonist ivuxolimab. CDR3 coding DNA: TGCGCCAGCAGCTTGGGGCAGGGGGGTGGCAATGAGCAGTTCTTC. It encodes CASSLGQGGGNEQFF.